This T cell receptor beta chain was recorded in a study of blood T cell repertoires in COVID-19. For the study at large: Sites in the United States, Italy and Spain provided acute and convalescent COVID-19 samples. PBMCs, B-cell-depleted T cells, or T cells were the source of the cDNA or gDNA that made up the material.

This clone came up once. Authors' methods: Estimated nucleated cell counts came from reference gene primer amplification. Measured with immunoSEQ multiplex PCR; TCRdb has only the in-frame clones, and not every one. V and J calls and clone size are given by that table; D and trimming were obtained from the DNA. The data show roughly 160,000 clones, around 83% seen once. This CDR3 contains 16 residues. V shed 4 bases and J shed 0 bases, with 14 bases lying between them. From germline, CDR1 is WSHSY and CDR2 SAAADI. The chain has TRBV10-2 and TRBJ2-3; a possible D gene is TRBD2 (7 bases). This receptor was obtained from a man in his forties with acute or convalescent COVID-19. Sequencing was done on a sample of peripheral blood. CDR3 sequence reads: CASSGGGHSSTDTQYF. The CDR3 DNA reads TGCGCCAGCAGTGGGGGGGGCCATTCCAGCACAGATACGCAGTATTTT.